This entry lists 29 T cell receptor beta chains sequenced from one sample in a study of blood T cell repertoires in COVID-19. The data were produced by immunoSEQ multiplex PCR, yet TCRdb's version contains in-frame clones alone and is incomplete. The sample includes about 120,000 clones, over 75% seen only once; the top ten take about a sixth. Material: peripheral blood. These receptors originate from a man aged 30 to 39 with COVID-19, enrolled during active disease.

The CDR3 nucleotides read TGTGCCAGCAGCACGACAGGAGGAGGAACTGGGGCCAACGTCCTGACTTTC. Residues: CASSTTGGGTGANVLTF. The V and J genes are TRBV28 and TRBJ2-6; perhaps TRBD1 as D (6 bases). CDR1 is MDHEN and CDR2 is SYDVKM in the germline V gene. The CDR3 totals 17 residues. V dropped 6 bases and J dropped 2 bases, with 17 bases sitting between them.

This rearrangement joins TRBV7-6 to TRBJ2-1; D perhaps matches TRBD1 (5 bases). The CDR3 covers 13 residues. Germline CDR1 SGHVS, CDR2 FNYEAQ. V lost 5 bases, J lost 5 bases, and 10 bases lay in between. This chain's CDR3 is CASSPGANNEQFF. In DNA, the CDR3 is TGTGCCAGCAGCCCTGGGGCCAACAATGAGCAGTTCTTC.

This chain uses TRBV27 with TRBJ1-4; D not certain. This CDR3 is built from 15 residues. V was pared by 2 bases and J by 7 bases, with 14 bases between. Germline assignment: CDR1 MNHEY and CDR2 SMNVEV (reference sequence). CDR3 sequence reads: CASSLRAPGGEKLFF. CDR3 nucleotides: TGTGCCAGCAGTTTAAGAGCTCCTGGCGGTGAAAAACTGTTTTTT.

The CDR3 DNA reads TGTGCCAGCAGCCCAAGGGGGACAGGGGATGAAAAACTGTTTTTT. It encodes CASSPRGTGDEKLFF. This sequence joins TRBV7-9 and TRBJ1-4, with TRBD1 matching 10 bases. With 5 bases clipped from V and 6 bases from J, the junction kept 6 bases outside the gene matches. This CDR3 comprises 15 residues. Looked up from germline, CDR1 is SEHNR and CDR2 is FQNEAQ (reference sequence).

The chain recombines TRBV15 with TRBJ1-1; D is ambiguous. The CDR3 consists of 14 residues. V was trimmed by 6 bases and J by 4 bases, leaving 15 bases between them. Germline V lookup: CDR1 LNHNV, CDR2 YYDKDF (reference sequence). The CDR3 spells CATSQRGLATEAFF. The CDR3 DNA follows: TGTGCCACCAGTCAGCGAGGTTTGGCCACTGAAGCTTTCTTT. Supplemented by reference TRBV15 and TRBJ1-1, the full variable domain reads DAMVIQNPRYQVTQFGKPVTLSCSQTLNHNVMYWYQQKSSQAPKLLFHYYDKDFNNEADTPDNFQSRRPNTSFCFLDIRSPGLGDTAMYLCATSQRGLATEAFFGQGTRLTVV.

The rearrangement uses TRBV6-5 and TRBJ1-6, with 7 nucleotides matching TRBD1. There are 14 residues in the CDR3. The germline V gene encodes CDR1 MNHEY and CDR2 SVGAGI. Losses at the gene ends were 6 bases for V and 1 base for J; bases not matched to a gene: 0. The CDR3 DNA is TGTGCCAGCAGCAGGGGGTCCTATAATTCACCCCTCCACTTT. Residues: CASSRGSYNSPLHF.

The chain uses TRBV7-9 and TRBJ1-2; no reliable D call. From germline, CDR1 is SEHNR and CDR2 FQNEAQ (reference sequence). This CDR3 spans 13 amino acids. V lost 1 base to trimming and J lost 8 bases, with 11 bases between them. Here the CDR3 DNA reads TGTGCCAGCAGCTTAGTCGGGGATTGGGGCTACACCTTC. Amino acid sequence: CASSLVGDWGYTF.

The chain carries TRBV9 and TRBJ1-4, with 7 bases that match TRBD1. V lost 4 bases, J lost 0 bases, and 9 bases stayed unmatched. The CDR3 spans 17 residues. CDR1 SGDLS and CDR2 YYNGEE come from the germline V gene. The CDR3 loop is CASSLQGGEATNEKLFF. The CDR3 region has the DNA TGTGCCAGCAGCCTCCAGGGGGGCGAGGCAACTAATGAAAAACTGTTTTTT.

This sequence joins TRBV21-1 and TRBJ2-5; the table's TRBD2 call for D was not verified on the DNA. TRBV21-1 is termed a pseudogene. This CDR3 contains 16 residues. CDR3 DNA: TGTGCCAGCAGCACTGAAACGGTCGAACCGGGAGAGACCCAGTACTTC. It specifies CASSTETVEPGETQYF.

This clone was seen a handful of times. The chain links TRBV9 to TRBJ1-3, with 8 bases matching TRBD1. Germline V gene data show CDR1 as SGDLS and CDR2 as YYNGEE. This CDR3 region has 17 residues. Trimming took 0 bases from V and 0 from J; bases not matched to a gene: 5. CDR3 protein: CASSVEGQAFSGNTIYF. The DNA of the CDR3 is TGTGCCAGCAGCGTAGAGGGACAGGCCTTCTCTGGAAACACCATATATTTT. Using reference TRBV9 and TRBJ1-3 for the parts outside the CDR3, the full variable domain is DSGVTQTPKHLITATGQRVTLRCSPRSGDLSVYWYQQSLDQGLQFLIQYYNGEERAKGNILERFSAQQFPDLHSELNLSSLELGDSALYFCASSVEGQAFSGNTIYFGEGSWLTVV.

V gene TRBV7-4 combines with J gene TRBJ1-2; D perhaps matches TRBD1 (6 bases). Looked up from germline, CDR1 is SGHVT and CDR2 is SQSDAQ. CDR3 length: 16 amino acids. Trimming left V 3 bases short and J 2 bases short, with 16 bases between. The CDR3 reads CASSLTDRPRNYGYTF. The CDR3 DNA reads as TGTGCCAGCAGCTTGACCGACAGGCCCAGAAACTATGGCTACACCTTC.

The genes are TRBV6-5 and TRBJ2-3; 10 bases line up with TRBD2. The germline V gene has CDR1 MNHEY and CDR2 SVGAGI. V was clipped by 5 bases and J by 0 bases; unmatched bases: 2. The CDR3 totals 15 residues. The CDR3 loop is CASSQLAGSTDTQYF. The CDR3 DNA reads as TGTGCCAGCAGTCAACTAGCGGGGAGCACAGATACGCAGTATTTT.

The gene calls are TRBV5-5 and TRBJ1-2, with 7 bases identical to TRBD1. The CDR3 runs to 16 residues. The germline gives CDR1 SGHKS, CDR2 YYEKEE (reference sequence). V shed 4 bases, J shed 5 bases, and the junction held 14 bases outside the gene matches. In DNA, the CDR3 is TGTGCCAGCAGCCAAGGGCGACCCGGGACAGATTATGGCTACACCTTC. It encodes CASSQGRPGTDYGYTF.

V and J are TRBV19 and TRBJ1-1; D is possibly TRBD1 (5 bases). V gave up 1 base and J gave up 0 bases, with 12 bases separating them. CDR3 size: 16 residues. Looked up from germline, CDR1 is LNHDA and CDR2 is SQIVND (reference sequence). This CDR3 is CASSIAQTVLNTEAFF. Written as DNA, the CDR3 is TGTGCCAGTAGTATAGCCCAGACAGTCCTGAACACTGAAGCTTTCTTT.

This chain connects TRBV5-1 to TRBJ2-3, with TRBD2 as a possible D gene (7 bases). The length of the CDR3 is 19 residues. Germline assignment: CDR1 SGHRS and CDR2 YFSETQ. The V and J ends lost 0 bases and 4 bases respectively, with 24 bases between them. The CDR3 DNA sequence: TGCGCCAGCAGCTTGGGGAACGTTGGTGGCGGGGGCTTATCAGATACGCAGTATTTT. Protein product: CASSLGNVGGGGLSDTQYF.

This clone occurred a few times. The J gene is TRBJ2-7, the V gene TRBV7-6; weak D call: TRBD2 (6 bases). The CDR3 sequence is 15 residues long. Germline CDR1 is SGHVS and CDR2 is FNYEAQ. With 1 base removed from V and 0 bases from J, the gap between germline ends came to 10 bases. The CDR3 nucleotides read TGTGCCAGCAGCTTAGAGATAGCGGACTCCTACGAGCAGTACTTC. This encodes CASSLEIADSYEQYF.

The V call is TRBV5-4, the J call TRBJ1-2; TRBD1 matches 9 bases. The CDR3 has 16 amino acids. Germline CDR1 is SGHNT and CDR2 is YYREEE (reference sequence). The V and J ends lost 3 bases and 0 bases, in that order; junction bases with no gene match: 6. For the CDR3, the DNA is TGTGCCAGCAGCTCAGACAGGGGGGTAACTAACTATGGCTACACCTTC. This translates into CASSSDRGVTNYGYTF. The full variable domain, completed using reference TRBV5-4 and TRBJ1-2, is ETGVTQSPTHLIKTRGQQVTLRCSSQSGHNTVSWYQQALGQGPQFIFQYYREEENGRGNFPPRFSGLQFPNYSSELNVNALELDDSALYLCASSSDRGVTNYGYTFGSGTRLTVV.

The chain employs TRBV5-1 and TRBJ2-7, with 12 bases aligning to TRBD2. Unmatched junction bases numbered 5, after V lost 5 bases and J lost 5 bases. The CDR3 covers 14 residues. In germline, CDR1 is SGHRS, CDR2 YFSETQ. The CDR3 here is CASRQTSGSHEQYF. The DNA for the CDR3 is TGCGCCAGCAGGCAGACTAGCGGGAGCCACGAGCAGTACTTC.

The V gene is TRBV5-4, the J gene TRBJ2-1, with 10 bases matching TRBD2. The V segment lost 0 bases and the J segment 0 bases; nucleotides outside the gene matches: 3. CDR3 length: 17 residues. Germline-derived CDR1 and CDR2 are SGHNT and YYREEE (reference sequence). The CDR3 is CASSLGPSGSSYNEQFF. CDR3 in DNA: TGTGCCAGCAGCTTGGGGCCTAGCGGGAGCTCCTACAATGAGCAGTTCTTC.

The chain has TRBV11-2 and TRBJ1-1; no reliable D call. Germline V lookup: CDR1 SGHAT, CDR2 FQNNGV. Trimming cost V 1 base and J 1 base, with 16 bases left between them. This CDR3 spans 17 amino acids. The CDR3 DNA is TGTGCCAGCAGCTTAGCCCCGCGGGGAAAGCGGAACACTGAAGCTTTCTTT. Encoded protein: CASSLAPRGKRNTEAFF.

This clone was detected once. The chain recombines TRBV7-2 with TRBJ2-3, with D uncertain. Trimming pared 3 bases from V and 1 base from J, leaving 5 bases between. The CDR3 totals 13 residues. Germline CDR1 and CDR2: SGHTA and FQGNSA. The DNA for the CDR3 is TGTGCCAGCAGCTTCTCTGGCACAGATACGCAGTATTTT. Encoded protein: CASSFSGTDTQYF.

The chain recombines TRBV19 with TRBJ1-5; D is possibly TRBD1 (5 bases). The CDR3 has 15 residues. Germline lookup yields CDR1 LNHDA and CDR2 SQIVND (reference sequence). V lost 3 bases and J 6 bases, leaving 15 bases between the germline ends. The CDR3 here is CASSIPVQGGQPQHF. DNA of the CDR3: TGTGCCAGTAGTATTCCTGTCCAGGGCGGTCAGCCCCAGCATTTT.

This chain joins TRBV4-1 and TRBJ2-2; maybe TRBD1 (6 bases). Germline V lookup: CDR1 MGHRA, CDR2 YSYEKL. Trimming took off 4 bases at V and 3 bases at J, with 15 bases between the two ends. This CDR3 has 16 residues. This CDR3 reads CASSLDTGTYTGELFF. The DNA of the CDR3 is TGCGCCAGCAGCCTTGATACCGGGACATACACCGGGGAGCTGTTTTTT.

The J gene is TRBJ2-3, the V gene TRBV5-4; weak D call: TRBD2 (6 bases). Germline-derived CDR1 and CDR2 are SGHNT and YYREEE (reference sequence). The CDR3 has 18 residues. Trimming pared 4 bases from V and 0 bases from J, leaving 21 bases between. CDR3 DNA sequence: TGTGCCAGCAGCCTCCGGGGAGGAGGGAGGATTAGCACAGATACGCAGTATTTT. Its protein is CASSLRGGGRISTDTQYF. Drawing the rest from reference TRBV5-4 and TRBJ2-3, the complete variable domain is ETGVTQSPTHLIKTRGQQVTLRCSSQSGHNTVSWYQQALGQGPQFIFQYYREEENGRGNFPPRFSGLQFPNYSSELNVNALELDDSALYLCASSLRGGGRISTDTQYFGPGTRLTVL.

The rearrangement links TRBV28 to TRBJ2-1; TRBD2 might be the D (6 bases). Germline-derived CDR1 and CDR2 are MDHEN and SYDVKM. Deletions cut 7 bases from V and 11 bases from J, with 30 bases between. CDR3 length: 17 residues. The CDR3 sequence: CASTTTLGGLASRKQFF. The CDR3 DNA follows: TGTGCCAGCACCACAACCCTCGGAGGGCTAGCGAGTAGGAAGCAGTTCTTC.

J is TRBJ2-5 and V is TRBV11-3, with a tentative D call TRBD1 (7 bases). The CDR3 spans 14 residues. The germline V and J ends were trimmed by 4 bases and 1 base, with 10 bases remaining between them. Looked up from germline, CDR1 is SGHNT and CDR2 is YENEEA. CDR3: CASSSQGGQETQYF. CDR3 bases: TGTGCCAGCAGCTCTCAGGGGGGCCAAGAGACCCAGTACTTC.

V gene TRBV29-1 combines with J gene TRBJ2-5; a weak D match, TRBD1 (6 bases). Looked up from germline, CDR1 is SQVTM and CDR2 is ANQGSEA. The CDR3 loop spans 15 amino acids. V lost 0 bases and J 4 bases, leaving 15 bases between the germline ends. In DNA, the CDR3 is TGCAGCGTTGAAGATACGGCAGGGGCCTTAGAGACCCAGTACTTC. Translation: CSVEDTAGALETQYF.

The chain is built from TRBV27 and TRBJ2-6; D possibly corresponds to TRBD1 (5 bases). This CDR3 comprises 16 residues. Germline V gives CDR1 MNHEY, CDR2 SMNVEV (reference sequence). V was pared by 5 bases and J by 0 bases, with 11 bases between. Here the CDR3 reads CASSRGHSSGANVLTF. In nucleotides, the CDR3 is TGTGCCAGCAGTAGAGGACACTCCTCTGGGGCCAACGTCCTGACTTTC.

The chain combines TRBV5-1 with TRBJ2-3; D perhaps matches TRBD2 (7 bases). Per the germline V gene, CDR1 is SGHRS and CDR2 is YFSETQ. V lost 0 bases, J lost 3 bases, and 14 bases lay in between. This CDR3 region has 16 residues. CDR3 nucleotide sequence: TGCGCCAGCAGCTTGGCTCCGAGGGGGGGGACAGATACGCAGTATTTT. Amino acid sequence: CASSLAPRGGTDTQYF.